This entry lists 27 T cell receptor beta chains sequenced from one sample in a study of T cell changes during pregnancy in multiple sclerosis. Here immunoSEQ multiplex PCR was the method, and the copy in TCRdb shows in-frame clones only, minus some. The sample holds around 49,000 clones, approximately 95% seen once. Sequenced here: CD8+ T cells from peripheral blood mononuclear cells, sampled in the first trimester of pregnancy. The receptors stem from a female donor with multiple sclerosis, enrolled in a pregnancy study.

V is TRBV19 and J is TRBJ2-7, with 8 bases that match TRBD1. With 3 bases clipped from V and 6 bases from J, the junction kept 7 bases outside the gene matches. CDR3 size: 14 residues. Germline V gene sequence: CDR1 LNHDA, CDR2 SQIVND (reference sequence). The DNA for the CDR3 is TGTGCCAGTAGTATGGGTACGGGACAGGTCGAGCAGTACTTC. Amino acid sequence: CASSMGTGQVEQYF. Supplemented by reference TRBV19 and TRBJ2-7, the full variable domain reads DGGITQSPKYLFRKEGQNVTLSCEQNLNHDAMYWYRQDPGQGLRLIYYSQIVNDFQKGDIAEGYSVSREKKESFPLTVTSAQKNPTAFYLCASSMGTGQVEQYFGPGTRLTVT.

The CDR3 DNA is TGCAGCGTCCCTAGCGGGAGGGCCGCGGGTGAGCAGTTCTTC. This gives the protein CSVPSGRAAGEQFF. The rearrangement links TRBV29-1 to TRBJ2-1, with 12 bases matching TRBD2. CDR3 length equals 14 residues. Trimming at V came to 6 bases and at J to 9 bases, leaving 9 bases not matched to a gene. Germline assignment: CDR1 SQVTM and CDR2 ANQGSEA.

The genes are TRBV13 and TRBJ2-3, with TRBD1 as a possible D gene (6 bases). There are 12 residues in the CDR3. With 7 bases removed from V and 6 bases from J, the gap between germline ends came to 11 bases. Germline values: CDR1 PRHDT, CDR2 FYEKMQ (reference sequence). The CDR3 is CASNTGWDTQYF. In nucleotides, the CDR3 is TGTGCCAGCAATACAGGGTGGGATACGCAGTATTTT.

The chain is built from TRBV4-1 and TRBJ2-5; TRBD2 might be the D (6 bases). The CDR3 is made up of 14 amino acids. Germline V gives CDR1 MGHRA, CDR2 YSYEKL. V gave up 4 bases and J gave up 5 bases, with 14 bases separating them. As DNA, the CDR3 is TGCGCCAGCAGCCCAGGTGTCGGGGGTGAGACCCAGTACTTC. This codes for CASSPGVGGETQYF.

J is TRBJ2-1 and V is TRBV19; possible D gene TRBD2, 6 bases. The CDR3 is 15 residues long. Deletions cut 0 bases from V and 0 bases from J, with 6 bases between. The germline V gene encodes CDR1 LNHDA and CDR2 SQIVND (reference sequence). The CDR3 is CASSIEEGSYNEQFF. CDR3 nucleotide sequence: TGTGCCAGTAGTATAGAGGAGGGCTCCTACAATGAGCAGTTCTTC.

The V and J genes are TRBV6-1 and TRBJ1-3; 7 bases fit TRBD1. The germline gives CDR1 MNHNS, CDR2 SASEGT. Trimming cost V 6 bases and J 0 bases; bases outside gene matches: 5. The CDR3 has 15 residues. Written as DNA, the CDR3 is TGTGCCAGCAGCCCCAGGGGGAACTCTGGAAACACCATATATTTT. It translates to CASSPRGNSGNTIYF.

The rearrangement joins TRBV5-5 to TRBJ2-7; 9 bases agree with TRBD2. CDR3 size: 14 residues. After removal of 5 bases from V and 4 bases from J, the junction contained 7 bases not matched to a gene. Germline CDR1 SGHKS, CDR2 YYEKEE (reference sequence). CDR3 sequence reads: CASSWYTSGYEQYF. The CDR3 DNA follows: TGTGCCAGCAGTTGGTACACTAGCGGGTACGAGCAGTACTTC.

This clone was picked up one time. This sequence joins TRBV7-8 and TRBJ2-1; perhaps TRBD2 as D (6 bases). Trimming pared 1 base from V and 0 bases from J, leaving 13 bases between. CDR3 size: 17 residues. Germline lookup yields CDR1 SGHVS and CDR2 FQNEAQ. The CDR3 spells CASSLGAGYNSYNEQFF. CDR3 DNA: TGTGCCAGCAGCTTAGGGGCGGGATATAACTCCTACAATGAGCAGTTCTTC.

The chain uses TRBV4-2 and TRBJ2-7, with 8 bases aligning to TRBD2. The CDR3 is 14 amino acids. In germline, CDR1 is LGHNA, CDR2 YNFKEQ. The J segment lost 6 bases and the V segment lost 4 bases, leaving 8 bases of the junction unmatched. CDR3 loop: CASSPSSGRAEQYF. The CDR3 DNA reads as TGTGCCAGCAGCCCGTCCAGCGGGAGAGCCGAGCAGTACTTC.

The chain links TRBV5-6 to TRBJ2-7; 7 positions agree with TRBD2. This CDR3 comprises 17 residues. The ends lost 0 bases at V and 1 base at J; junction bases unmatched: 10. Germline CDR1 reads SGHDT; CDR2 reads YYEEEE. CDR3 in DNA: TGTGCCAGCAGCTTGGGGCCTAGCGGAGGCTCTTCCTACGAGCAGTACTTC. As protein: CASSLGPSGGSSYEQYF.

The rearrangement uses TRBV7-9 and TRBJ2-7; 7 nucleotides align to TRBD1. CDR1 is SEHNR and CDR2 is FQNEAQ in the germline V gene (reference sequence). The CDR3 covers 15 residues. V was clipped by 5 bases and J by 6 bases; unmatched bases: 13. CDR3 sequence reads: CASSPSLRTGSEQYF. The CDR3 DNA sequence: TGTGCCAGCAGCCCCTCCTTGAGGACAGGTAGCGAGCAGTACTTC. Together with reference TRBV7-9 and TRBJ2-7, the CDR3 gives the full variable domain: DTGVSQNPRHKITKRGQNVTFRCDPISEHNRLYWYRQTLGQGPEFLTYFQNEAQLEKSRLLSDRFSAERPKGSFSTLEIQRTEQGDSAMYLCASSPSLRTGSEQYFGPGTRLTVT.

Comment on this clone: Other DNA sequences in this sample translate to the same CDR3. This chain uses TRBV18 with TRBJ2-3, with 9 bases fitting TRBD1. The V segment lost 1 base and the J segment 2 bases; nucleotides outside the gene matches: 7. Per germline, CDR1 KGHSH and CDR2 LQKENI. The CDR3 contains 17 residues. The CDR3 sequence is CASSPREDRGNTDTQYF. DNA of the CDR3: TGTGCCAGCTCACCACGCGAGGACAGGGGAAACACAGATACGCAGTATTTT.

V is TRBV5-4 and J is TRBJ2-1, with 14 bases aligning to TRBD2. CDR1 and CDR2 (germline): SGHNT, YYREEE (reference sequence). V shed 5 bases and J 8 bases; nucleotides not matched to a gene: 6. The CDR3 sequence is 15 residues long. As DNA, the CDR3 is TGTGCCAGCAGTAGACTAGCGGGAGGGTGGGATGAGCAGTTCTTC. Translation gives CASSRLAGGWDEQFF.

This clone was counted once. The CDR3 nucleotides are TGTGCCAGTAGTCCCGCGGGCTACGAGCAGTACTTC. Translated: CASSPAGYEQYF. J is TRBJ2-7 and V is TRBV19; a possible D gene is TRBD2 (5 bases). The V and J ends lost 5 bases and 3 bases respectively, with 8 bases between them. The CDR3 loop spans 12 amino acids. Germline CDR1 is LNHDA and CDR2 is SQIVND (reference sequence).

The chain is built from TRBV13 and TRBJ2-2; 9 positions match TRBD2. Germline loops: CDR1 PRHDT, CDR2 FYEKMQ (reference sequence). This CDR3 has 18 residues. The V segment lost 2 bases and the J segment 2 bases; nucleotides outside the gene matches: 9. CDR3 sequence (DNA): TGTGCCAGCAGCTTAAGGGGACTAGCCGGATTCAACACCGGGGAGCTGTTTTTT. Amino acid sequence: CASSLRGLAGFNTGELFF.

The CDR3 here is CASSLASGGGNTEAFF. In DNA, the CDR3 is TGTGCCAGCAGTTTAGCGTCGGGAGGAGGGAACACTGAAGCTTTCTTT. The J gene is TRBJ1-1, the V gene TRBV28; D unclear. Trimming pared 2 bases from V and 1 base from J, leaving 14 bases between. This CDR3 spans 16 amino acids. The germline V gene encodes CDR1 MDHEN and CDR2 SYDVKM.

The chain recombines TRBV6-6 with TRBJ2-1; no reliable D call. The V gene lost 3 bases and the J gene lost 0 bases, with 12 bases spanning the gap. The CDR3 is made up of 16 amino acids. CDR1 MNHNY and CDR2 SVGAGI come from the germline V gene (reference sequence). The CDR3 here is CASSYHAGYSYNEQFF. In nucleotides, the CDR3 is TGTGCCAGCAGTTATCACGCCGGGTACTCCTACAATGAGCAGTTCTTC.

This chain joins TRBV15 and TRBJ2-7, with D tentatively TRBD2 (6 bases). The ends were cut back, 4 bases at V and 6 bases at J, with 16 bases in the middle. The CDR3 runs to 14 residues. From germline, CDR1 is LNHNV and CDR2 YYDKDF (reference sequence). CDR3 DNA: TGTGCCACCAGCATGTCCGGGAGAGTCGCCGAGCAGTACTTC. It is translated as CATSMSGRVAEQYF.

This chain connects TRBV27 to TRBJ2-7, with 8 nucleotides matching TRBD1. From germline, CDR1 is MNHEY and CDR2 SMNVEV (reference sequence). Unmatched junction bases numbered 9, after V lost 6 bases and J lost 2 bases. The CDR3 totals 15 residues. DNA for the CDR3: TGTGCCAGCAGCCTCGGACAGGGCTTAACCTACGAGCAGTACTTC. Amino acid sequence: CASSLGQGLTYEQYF.

In this sample, this clone turned up once. This chain joins TRBV11-1 and TRBJ1-2; 8 bases match TRBD1. V gave up 4 bases and J gave up 3 bases; unmatched junction bases: 10. The length of the CDR3 is 16 residues. Germline lookup yields CDR1 SGHAT and CDR2 FQDESV (reference sequence). The CDR3 reads CASSSRTGRYDYGYTF. Here the CDR3 DNA reads TGTGCCAGCAGCTCCCGGACAGGGCGATATGACTATGGCTACACCTTC.

The rearrangement links TRBV28 to TRBJ2-1, with D possibly matching TRBD2 (6 bases). Germline CDR1 reads MDHEN; CDR2 reads SYDVKM. CDR3 length equals 15 residues. The V end lost 1 base, the J end lost 0 bases, and 7 bases lay between the germline ends. The CDR3 here is CASSLSGDSYNEQFF. The CDR3 DNA sequence: TGTGCCAGCAGTTTATCGGGAGACTCCTACAATGAGCAGTTCTTC.

The CDR3 here is CASSQDRGSEQYF. The CDR3 region has the DNA TGCGCCAGCAGCCAAGATAGGGGCTCCGAGCAGTACTTC. The rearrangement uses TRBV4-1 and TRBJ2-7; TRBD1 is a possible D gene (5 bases). This CDR3 is built from 13 residues. V lost 0 bases to trimming and J lost 6 bases, with 9 bases between them. Per the germline V gene, CDR1 is MGHRA and CDR2 is YSYEKL.

CDR3: CASSFGTPYEQYF. CDR3 nucleotide sequence: TGTGCCAGCAGTTTCGGGACACCCTACGAGCAGTACTTC. This chain uses TRBV27 with TRBJ2-7, with a possible D match to TRBD1 (6 bases). Germline values: CDR1 MNHEY, CDR2 SMNVEV (reference sequence). Trimming removed 3 bases at V and 2 bases at J, with 8 bases between. The CDR3 is 13 residues long.

The V gene is TRBV7-7, the J gene TRBJ1-1; no firm D call. This CDR3 contains 13 residues. Germline CDR1 SSHAT, CDR2 FNYEAQ (reference sequence). Trimming removed 2 bases at V and 2 bases at J, with 6 bases between. CDR3 in amino acids: CASSLSGNTEAFF. CDR3 sequence (DNA): TGTGCCAGCAGCTTATCGGGAAACACTGAAGCTTTCTTT. Together with reference TRBV7-7 and TRBJ1-1, the CDR3 gives the full variable domain: GAGVSQSPRYKVTKRGQDVTLRCDPISSHATLYWYQQALGQGPEFLTYFNYEAQPDKSGLPSDRFSAERPEGSISTLTIQRTEQRDSAMYRCASSLSGNTEAFFGQGTRLTVV.

This chain joins TRBV28 and TRBJ2-1; 7 bases line up with TRBD1. Germline CDR1 and CDR2: MDHEN and SYDVKM. After removal of 2 bases from V and 8 bases from J, the junction contained 6 bases not matched to a gene. The CDR3 covers 14 residues. The CDR3 spells CASSLGTVSHEQFF. The CDR3 coding sequence is TGTGCCAGCAGTTTAGGGACAGTAAGCCATGAGCAGTTCTTC. The full variable domain, with the rest looked up from reference TRBV28 and TRBJ2-1, is DVKVTQSSRYLVKRTGEKVFLECVQDMDHENMFWYRQDPGLGLRLIYFSYDVKMKEKGDIPEGYSVSREKKERFSLILESASTNQTSMYLCASSLGTVSHEQFFGPGTRLTVL.

The rearrangement links TRBV4-1 to TRBJ2-2; 9 bases line up with TRBD2. The V gene end was trimmed by 1 base and the J gene end by 4 bases; junction bases not matched to a gene: 7. The germline V gene encodes CDR1 MGHRA and CDR2 YSYEKL. CDR3 length equals 17 residues. The CDR3 nucleotides read TGCGCCAGCAGCCAAGTTCCTAGCGGGATGGGCACCGGGGAGCTGTTTTTT. Translation gives CASSQVPSGMGTGELFF.

The chain has TRBV11-2 and TRBJ2-5; D is possibly TRBD2 (6 bases). Germline V lookup: CDR1 SGHAT, CDR2 FQNNGV. CDR3 size: 14 residues. V lost 2 bases, J lost 4 bases, and 11 bases lay in between. The CDR3 DNA reads as TGTGCCAGCAGCTTAATCGGGGGAGGAGAGACCCAGTACTTC. Its translation is CASSLIGGGETQYF.